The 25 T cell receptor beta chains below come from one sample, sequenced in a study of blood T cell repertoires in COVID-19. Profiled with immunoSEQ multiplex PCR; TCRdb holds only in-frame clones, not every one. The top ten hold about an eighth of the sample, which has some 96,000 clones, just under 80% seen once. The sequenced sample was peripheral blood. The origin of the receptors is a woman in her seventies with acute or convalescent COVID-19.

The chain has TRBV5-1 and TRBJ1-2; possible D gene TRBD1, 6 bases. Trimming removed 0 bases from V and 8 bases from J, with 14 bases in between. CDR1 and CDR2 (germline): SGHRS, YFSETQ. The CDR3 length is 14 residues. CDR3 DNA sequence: TGCGCCAGCAGCTTGGCCGGGGGGGCGCAGGGCTACACCTTC. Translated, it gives CASSLAGGAQGYTF.

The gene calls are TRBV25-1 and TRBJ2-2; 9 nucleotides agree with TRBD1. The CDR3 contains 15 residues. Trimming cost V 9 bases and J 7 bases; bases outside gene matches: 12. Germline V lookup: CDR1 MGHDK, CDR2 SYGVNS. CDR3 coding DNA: TGTGCCAGTAACAAACAGGGGGCTTACGGCGGGGAGCTGTTTTTT. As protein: CASNKQGAYGGELFF.

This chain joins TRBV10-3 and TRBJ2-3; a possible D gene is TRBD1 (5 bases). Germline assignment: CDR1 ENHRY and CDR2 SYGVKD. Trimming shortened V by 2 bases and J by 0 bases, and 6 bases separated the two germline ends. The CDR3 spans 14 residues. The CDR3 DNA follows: TGTGCCATCAGTGAGACAGGTAGCACAGATACGCAGTATTTT. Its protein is CAISETGSTDTQYF.

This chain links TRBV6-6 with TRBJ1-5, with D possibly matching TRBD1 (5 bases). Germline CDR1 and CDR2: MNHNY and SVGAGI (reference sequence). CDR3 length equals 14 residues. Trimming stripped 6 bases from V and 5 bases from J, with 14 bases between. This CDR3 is CASSPFRVDQPQHF. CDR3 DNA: TGTGCCAGCAGCCCCTTCAGGGTCGATCAGCCCCAGCATTTT.

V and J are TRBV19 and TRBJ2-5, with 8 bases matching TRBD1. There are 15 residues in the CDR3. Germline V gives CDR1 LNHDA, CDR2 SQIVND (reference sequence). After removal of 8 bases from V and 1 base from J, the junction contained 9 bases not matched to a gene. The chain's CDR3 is CASSSRGLIQETQYF. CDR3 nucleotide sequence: TGTGCCAGTTCCTCCAGGGGGCTGATCCAAGAGACCCAGTACTTC.

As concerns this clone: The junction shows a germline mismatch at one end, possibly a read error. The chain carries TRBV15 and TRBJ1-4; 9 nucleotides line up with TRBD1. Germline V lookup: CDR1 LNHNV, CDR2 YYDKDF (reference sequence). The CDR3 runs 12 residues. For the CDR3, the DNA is TGTGCCGCCAGGACAGGGGATGAAAAACTGTTTTTT. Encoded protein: CAARTGDEKLFF.

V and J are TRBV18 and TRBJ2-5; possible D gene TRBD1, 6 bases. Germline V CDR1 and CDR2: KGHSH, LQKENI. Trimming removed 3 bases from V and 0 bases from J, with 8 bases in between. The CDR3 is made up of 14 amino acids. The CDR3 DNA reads TGTGCCAGCTCACCCCGGGACAACCAAGAGACCCAGTACTTC. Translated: CASSPRDNQETQYF.

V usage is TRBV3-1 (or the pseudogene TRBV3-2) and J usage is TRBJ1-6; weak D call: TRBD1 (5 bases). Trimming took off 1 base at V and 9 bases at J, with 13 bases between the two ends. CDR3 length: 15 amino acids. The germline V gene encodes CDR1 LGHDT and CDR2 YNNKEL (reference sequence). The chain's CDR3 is CASSQAGGDTSPLHF. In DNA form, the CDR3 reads TGTGCCAGCAGCCAAGCTGGGGGGGATACTTCACCCCTCCACTTT.

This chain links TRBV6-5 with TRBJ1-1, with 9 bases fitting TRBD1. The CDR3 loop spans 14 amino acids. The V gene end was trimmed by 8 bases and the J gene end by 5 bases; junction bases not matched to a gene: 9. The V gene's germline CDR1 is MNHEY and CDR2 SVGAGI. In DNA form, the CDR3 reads TGTGCCAGCGGAGTACAGGGGGCGATAACTGAAGCTTTCTTT. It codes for CASGVQGAITEAFF.

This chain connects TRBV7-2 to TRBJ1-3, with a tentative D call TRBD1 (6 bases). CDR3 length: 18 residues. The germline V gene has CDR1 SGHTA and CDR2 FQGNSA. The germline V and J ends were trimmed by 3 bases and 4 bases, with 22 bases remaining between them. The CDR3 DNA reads TGTGCCAGCAGCTTCTTCGGCAGGGGATCCCCCGGGGGAAACACCATATATTTT. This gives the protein CASSFFGRGSPGGNTIYF.

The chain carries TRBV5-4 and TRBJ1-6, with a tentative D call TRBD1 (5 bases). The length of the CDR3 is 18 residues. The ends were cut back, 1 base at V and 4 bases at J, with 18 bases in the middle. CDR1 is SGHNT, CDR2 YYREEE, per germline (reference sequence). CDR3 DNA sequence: TGTGCCAGCAGCTTGTTGTCAGGGTCCCTGAGATATAATTCACCCCTCCACTTT. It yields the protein CASSLLSGSLRYNSPLHF.

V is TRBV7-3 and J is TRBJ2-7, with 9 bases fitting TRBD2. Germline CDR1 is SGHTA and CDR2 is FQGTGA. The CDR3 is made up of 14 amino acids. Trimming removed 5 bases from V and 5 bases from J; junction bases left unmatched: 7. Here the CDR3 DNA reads TGTGCCAGCAGCCCTGGGCTAGCGGGGCACGAGCAGTACTTC. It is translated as CASSPGLAGHEQYF.

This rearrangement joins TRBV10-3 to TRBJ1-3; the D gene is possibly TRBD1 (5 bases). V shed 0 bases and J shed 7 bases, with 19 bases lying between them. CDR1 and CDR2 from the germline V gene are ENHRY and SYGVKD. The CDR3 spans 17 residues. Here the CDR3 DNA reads TGTGCCATCAGTGAGTCCGCGGCGGACGGACAACGGAACACCATATATTTT. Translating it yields CAISESAADGQRNTIYF.

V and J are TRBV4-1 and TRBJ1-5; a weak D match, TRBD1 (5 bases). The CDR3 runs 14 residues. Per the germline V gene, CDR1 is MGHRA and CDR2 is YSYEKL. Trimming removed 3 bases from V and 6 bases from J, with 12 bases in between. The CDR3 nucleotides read TGCGCCAGCAGCCAGGCAGGGATGGGTCAGCCCCAGCATTTT. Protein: CASSQAGMGQPQHF.

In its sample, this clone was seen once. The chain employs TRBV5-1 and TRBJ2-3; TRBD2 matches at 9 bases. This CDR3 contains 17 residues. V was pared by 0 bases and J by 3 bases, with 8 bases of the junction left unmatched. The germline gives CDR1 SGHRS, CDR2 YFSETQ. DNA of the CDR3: TGCGCCAGCAGCTTGGGGGCTAGCGGGGTTGGGACAGATACGCAGTATTTT. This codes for CASSLGASGVGTDTQYF.

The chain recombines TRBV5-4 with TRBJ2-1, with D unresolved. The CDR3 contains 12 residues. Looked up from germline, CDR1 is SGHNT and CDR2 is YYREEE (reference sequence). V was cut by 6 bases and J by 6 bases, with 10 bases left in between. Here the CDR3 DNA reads TGTGCCAGCACCGGGTCTGGCAATGAGCAGTTCTTC. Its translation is CASTGSGNEQFF.

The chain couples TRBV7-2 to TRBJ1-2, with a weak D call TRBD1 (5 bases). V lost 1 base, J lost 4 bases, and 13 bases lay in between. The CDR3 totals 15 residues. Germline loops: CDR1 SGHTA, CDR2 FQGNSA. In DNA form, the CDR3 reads TGTGCCAGCAGCTTAGAGGCAGGACAAGGCTATGGCTACACCTTC. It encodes CASSLEAGQGYGYTF.

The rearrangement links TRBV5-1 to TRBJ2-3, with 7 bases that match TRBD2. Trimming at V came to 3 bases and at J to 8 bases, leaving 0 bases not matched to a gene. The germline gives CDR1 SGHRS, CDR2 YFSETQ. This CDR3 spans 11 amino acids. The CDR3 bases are TGCGCCAGCAGCTGGGGGGGTACGCAGTATTTT. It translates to CASSWGGTQYF.

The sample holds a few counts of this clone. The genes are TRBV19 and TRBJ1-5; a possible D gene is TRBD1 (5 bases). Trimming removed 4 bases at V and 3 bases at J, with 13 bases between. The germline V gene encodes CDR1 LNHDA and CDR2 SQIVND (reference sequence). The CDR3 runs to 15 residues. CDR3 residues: CASSNRAGFNQPQHF. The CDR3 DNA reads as TGTGCCAGTAGTAATAGGGCAGGGTTCAATCAGCCCCAGCATTTT.

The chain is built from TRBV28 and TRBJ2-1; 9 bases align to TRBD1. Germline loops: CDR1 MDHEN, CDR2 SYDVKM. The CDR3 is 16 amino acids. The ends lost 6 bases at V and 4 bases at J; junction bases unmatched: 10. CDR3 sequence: CASSPAGTGLYNEQFF. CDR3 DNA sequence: TGTGCCAGCAGCCCAGCCGGGACAGGGTTGTACAATGAGCAGTTCTTC.

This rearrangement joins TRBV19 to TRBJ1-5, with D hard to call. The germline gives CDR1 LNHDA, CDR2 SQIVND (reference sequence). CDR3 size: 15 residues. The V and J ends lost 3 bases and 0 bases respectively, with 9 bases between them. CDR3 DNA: TGTGCCAGTAGTATGAGTGTATTTAGCAATCAGCCCCAGCATTTT. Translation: CASSMSVFSNQPQHF. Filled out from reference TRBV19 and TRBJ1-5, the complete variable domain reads DGGITQSPKYLFRKEGQNVTLSCEQNLNHDAMYWYRQDPGQGLRLIYYSQIVNDFQKGDIAEGYSVSREKKESFPLTVTSAQKNPTAFYLCASSMSVFSNQPQHFGDGTRLSIL.

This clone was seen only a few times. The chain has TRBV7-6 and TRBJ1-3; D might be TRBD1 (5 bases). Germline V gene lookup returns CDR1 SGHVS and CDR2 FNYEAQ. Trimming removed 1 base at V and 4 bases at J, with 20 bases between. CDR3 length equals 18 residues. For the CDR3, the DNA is TGTGCCAGCAGCTTAGAGTCCCCAGGGCAGAGAAAGGGAAACACCATATATTTT. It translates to CASSLESPGQRKGNTIYF. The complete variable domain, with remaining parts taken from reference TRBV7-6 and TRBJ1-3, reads GAGVSQSPRYKVTKRGQDVALRCDPISGHVSLYWYRQALGQGPEFLTYFNYEAQQDKSGLPNDRFSAERPEGSISTLTIQRTEQRDSAMYRCASSLESPGQRKGNTIYFGEGSWLTVV.

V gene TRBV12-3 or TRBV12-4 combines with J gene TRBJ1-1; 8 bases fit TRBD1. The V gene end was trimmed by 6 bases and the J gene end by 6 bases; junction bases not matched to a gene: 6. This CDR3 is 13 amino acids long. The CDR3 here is CASSQGALSEAFF. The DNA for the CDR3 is TGTGCCAGCAGCCAGGGGGCGCTCTCTGAAGCTTTCTTT.

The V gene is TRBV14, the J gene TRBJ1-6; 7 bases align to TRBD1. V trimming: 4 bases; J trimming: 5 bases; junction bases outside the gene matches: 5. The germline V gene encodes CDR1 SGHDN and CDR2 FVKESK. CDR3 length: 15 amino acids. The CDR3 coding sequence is TGTGCCAGCAGCCTACCGGGACAGAATAATTCACCCCTCCACTTT. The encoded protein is CASSLPGQNNSPLHF. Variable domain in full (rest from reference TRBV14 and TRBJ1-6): EAGVTQFPSHSVIEKGQTVTLRCDPISGHDNLYWYRRVMGKEIKFLLHFVKESKQDESGMPNNRFLAERTGGTYSTLKVQPAELEDSGVYFCASSLPGQNNSPLHFGNGTRLTVT.

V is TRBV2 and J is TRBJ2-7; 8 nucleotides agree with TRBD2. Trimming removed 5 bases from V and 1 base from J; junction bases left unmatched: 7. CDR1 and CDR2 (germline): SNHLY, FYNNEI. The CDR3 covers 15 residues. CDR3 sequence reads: CASSPASGLSYEQYV. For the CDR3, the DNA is TGTGCCAGCAGTCCGGCTAGCGGGCTGTCCTACGAGCAGTACGTC.